A selection of T cell receptor beta chains follows, all from one sample in a study of OX40 agonist ivuxolimab in advanced cancers. Clones were read by immunoSEQ multiplex PCR, and TCRdb kept only the in-frame ones, dropping some. The sample lists about 2,800 clones, roughly 72% seen once, with 20% to 25% in the top ten. The source material was CD4+ or CD8+ T cells sorted from blood, sampled in a trial of the OX40 agonist ivuxolimab. Source of these receptors: an adult with an advanced solid tumor such as melanoma, head and neck, liver or kidney cancer. Each CDR3 is given with its conserved first and last residue. The order of the fields is V gene, D gene, J gene, clone size, CDR3 protein, CDR3 DNA. The D gene is left open where the match is weak. Expanded clones are given a class, and other clones once, few, many or no size at all.

v_gene: TRBV7-9
d_gene: NA
j_gene: TRBJ2-1
abundance: NA
CDR3aa: CASSFDSNEQFF
CDR3nt: TGTGCCAGCAGCTTTGACAGCAATGAGCAGTTCTTC

v_gene: TRBV30
d_gene: TRBD1
j_gene: TRBJ1-2
abundance: once
CDR3aa: CAWSVLAGGNGYTF
CDR3nt: TGTGCCTGGAGTGTACTGGCAGGGGGCAATGGCTACACCTTC

v_gene: TRBV9
d_gene: TRBD2
j_gene: TRBJ2-5
abundance: hyperexpanded
CDR3aa: CASSVVPGGGETQYF
CDR3nt: TGTGCCAGCAGCGTAGTTCCGGGAGGGGGAGAGACCCAGTACTTC

v_gene: TRBV13
d_gene: TRBD1
j_gene: TRBJ2-1
abundance: few
CDR3aa: CASSLGQGVNEQFF
CDR3nt: TGTGCCAGCAGCTTGGGACAGGGTGTCAATGAGCAGTTCTTC

v_gene: TRBV7-8
d_gene: TRBD1
j_gene: TRBJ1-1
abundance: NA
CDR3aa: CASSWGQGVNTEAFF
CDR3nt: TGTGCCAGCAGCTGGGGACAGGGGGTGAACACTGAAGCTTTCTTT

v_gene: TRBV7-9
d_gene: TRBD1
j_gene: TRBJ2-5
abundance: NA
CDR3aa: CASSLHGTAQETQYF
CDR3nt: TGTGCCAGCAGCTTGCATGGGACAGCACAAGAGACCCAGTACTTC

v_gene: TRBV7-9
d_gene: NA
j_gene: TRBJ2-1
abundance: few
CDR3aa: CASSWALSLNEQFF
CDR3nt: TGTGCCAGCAGCTGGGCCTTGAGCCTCAATGAGCAGTTCTTC

v_gene: TRBV5-6
d_gene: NA
j_gene: TRBJ2-3
abundance: NA
CDR3aa: CASSPRRGSTDTQYF
CDR3nt: TGTGCCAGCAGCCCCCGAAGGGGCAGCACAGATACGCAGTATTTT

v_gene: TRBV7-8
d_gene: TRBD2
j_gene: TRBJ2-7
abundance: NA
CDR3aa: CASSSPGLQNKHTTYEQYF
CDR3nt: TGTGCCAGCAGCTCGCCGGGACTACAAAACAAACACACTACCTACGAGCAGTACTTC

v_gene: TRBV19
d_gene: TRBD1
j_gene: TRBJ2-1
abundance: NA
CDR3aa: CASTSGTGEVNEQFF
CDR3nt: TGTGCCAGTACCTCCGGGACAGGGGAGGTCAATGAGCAGTTCTTC

v_gene: TRBV19
d_gene: NA
j_gene: TRBJ1-2
abundance: NA
CDR3aa: CASSTGPDGYTF
CDR3nt: TGTGCCAGTAGTACGGGACCGGATGGCTACACCTTC

v_gene: TRBV11-1
d_gene: NA
j_gene: TRBJ1-1
abundance: NA
CDR3aa: CASSPWGGGNTEAFF
CDR3nt: TGTGCCAGCAGCCCCTGGGGAGGGGGAAACACTGAAGCTTTCTTT

v_gene: TRBV28
d_gene: TRBD1
j_gene: TRBJ2-7
abundance: NA
CDR3aa: CASVGQVPHEQYF
CDR3nt: TGTGCCAGCGTGGGACAGGTACCCCACGAGCAGTACTTC

v_gene: TRBV28
d_gene: NA
j_gene: TRBJ1-5
abundance: NA
CDR3aa: CASSPESGPTSQPQHF
CDR3nt: TGTGCCAGCAGTCCCGAGTCGGGCCCGACGAGTCAGCCCCAGCATTTT

v_gene: TRBV2
d_gene: NA
j_gene: TRBJ2-4
abundance: NA
CDR3aa: CASSDGAQYF
CDR3nt: TGTGCCAGCAGTGACGGGGCTCAGTACTTC

v_gene: TRBV11-2
d_gene: TRBD1
j_gene: TRBJ2-3
abundance: NA
CDR3aa: CASSDGQGEVGTQYF
CDR3nt: TGTGCCAGCAGCGACGGACAGGGGGAGGTGGGTACGCAGTATTTT

v_gene: TRBV5-1
d_gene: NA
j_gene: TRBJ2-7
abundance: few
CDR3aa: CASSFRGLDYEQYF
CDR3nt: TGCGCCAGCAGCTTCAGGGGACTCGATTACGAGCAGTACTTC

v_gene: TRBV9
d_gene: NA
j_gene: TRBJ2-7
abundance: once
CDR3aa: CASSQGSAGFYEQYF
CDR3nt: TGTGCCAGCAGCCAGGGTAGCGCCGGCTTCTACGAGCAGTACTTC

v_gene: TRBV6-6
d_gene: TRBD2
j_gene: TRBJ2-7
abundance: NA
CDR3aa: CASARGGDFDEQYF
CDR3nt: TGTGCCAGCGCTCGGGGGGGCGACTTTGACGAGCAGTACTTC

v_gene: TRBV7-9
d_gene: NA
j_gene: TRBJ2-1
abundance: NA
CDR3aa: CASSPGWEQFF
CDR3nt: TGTGCCAGCAGCCCTGGTTGGGAGCAGTTCTTC

v_gene: TRBV5-1
d_gene: NA
j_gene: TRBJ2-1
abundance: NA
CDR3aa: CASSLKPNEQFF
CDR3nt: TGCGCCAGCAGCTTAAAACCAAATGAGCAGTTCTTC

v_gene: TRBV7-9
d_gene: TRBD2
j_gene: TRBJ2-1
abundance: NA
CDR3aa: CASSGTSGGDITYNEQFF
CDR3nt: TGTGCCAGCAGCGGGACTAGCGGGGGGGACATCACCTACAATGAGCAGTTCTTC

v_gene: TRBV6-5
d_gene: TRBD1
j_gene: TRBJ2-5
abundance: NA
CDR3aa: CASTLTRTGETQYF
CDR3nt: TGTGCCAGCACCCTCACCCGGACAGGAGAGACCCAGTACTTC

v_gene: TRBV9
d_gene: TRBD2
j_gene: TRBJ2-3
abundance: few
CDR3aa: CASSVLGGRTDTQYF
CDR3nt: TGTGCCAGCAGCGTACTTGGCGGGAGGACAGATACGCAGTATTTT

v_gene: TRBV28
d_gene: NA
j_gene: TRBJ2-3
abundance: once
CDR3aa: CASSTWQGGTDTQYF
CDR3nt: TGTGCCAGCAGTACTTGGCAGGGGGGTACAGATACGCAGTATTTT

v_gene: TRBV4-1
d_gene: NA
j_gene: TRBJ2-7
abundance: NA
CDR3aa: CASSRDEYEQYF
CDR3nt: TGCGCCAGCAGCCGGGACGAGTACGAGCAGTACTTC

v_gene: TRBV6-5
d_gene: NA
j_gene: TRBJ2-1
abundance: NA
CDR3aa: CASSLQGTGYNEQFF
CDR3nt: TGTGCCAGCAGCCTACAGGGCACGGGATACAATGAGCAGTTCTTC

v_gene: TRBV5-1
d_gene: NA
j_gene: TRBJ2-7
abundance: NA
CDR3aa: CASSVSGGSYEQYF
CDR3nt: TGCGCCAGCAGCGTCTCAGGGGGGTCCTACGAGCAGTACTTC

v_gene: TRBV29-1
d_gene: TRBD1
j_gene: TRBJ1-4
abundance: NA
CDR3aa: CSVVRGQEGKLFF
CDR3nt: TGCAGCGTTGTCAGGGGGCAAGAGGGAAAACTGTTTTTT